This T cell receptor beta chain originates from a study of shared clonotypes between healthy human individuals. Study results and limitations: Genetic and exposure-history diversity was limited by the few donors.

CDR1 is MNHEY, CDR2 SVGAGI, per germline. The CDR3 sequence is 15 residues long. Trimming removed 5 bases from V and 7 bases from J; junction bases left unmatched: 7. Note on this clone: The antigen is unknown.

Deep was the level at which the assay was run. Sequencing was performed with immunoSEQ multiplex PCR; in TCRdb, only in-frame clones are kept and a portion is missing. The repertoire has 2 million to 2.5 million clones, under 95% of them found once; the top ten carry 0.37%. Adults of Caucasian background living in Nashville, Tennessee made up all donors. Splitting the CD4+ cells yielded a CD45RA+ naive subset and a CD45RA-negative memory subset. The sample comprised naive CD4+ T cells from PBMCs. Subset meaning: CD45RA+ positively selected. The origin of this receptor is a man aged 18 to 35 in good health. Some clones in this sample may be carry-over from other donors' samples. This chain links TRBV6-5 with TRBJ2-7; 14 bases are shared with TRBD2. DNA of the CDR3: TGTGCCAGCAGTCCTCGGGGACTAGCGGGAGATGAGCAGTACTTC. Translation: CASSPRGLAGDEQYF.